This entry describes one TCR beta chain. Antigen unknown. This sample was included in a study of vaccination effects on CD4 cells after COVID-19. Germline lookup yields CDR1 SGHNT and CDR2 YYREEE (reference sequence). V was trimmed by 0 bases and J by 6 bases, leaving 10 bases between them. The CDR3 has 14 residues. Points from the study as a whole: Clones arising from infection and from vaccination showed marked clonal contraction late after vaccination.

TCRdb's copy holds only in-frame clones and misses some; the assay was immunoSEQ multiplex PCR. The repertoire holds 50,000 or so clones, with 50% to 70% as singletons. Cells that had been cultured for less than 13 days were the source of isolated CD4+ T cells. The rearrangement links TRBV5-4 to TRBJ2-4, with D hard to call. The clonotype originates from a human donor who received a COVID-19 vaccine. The sequences come from CD4+ T cells from PBMCs cultured without peptide, collected before COVID-19 vaccination. This chain's CDR3 is CASSLEGTTNIQYF. The CDR3 nucleotides read TGTGCCAGCAGCTTGGAGGGCACAACAAACATTCAGTACTTC.